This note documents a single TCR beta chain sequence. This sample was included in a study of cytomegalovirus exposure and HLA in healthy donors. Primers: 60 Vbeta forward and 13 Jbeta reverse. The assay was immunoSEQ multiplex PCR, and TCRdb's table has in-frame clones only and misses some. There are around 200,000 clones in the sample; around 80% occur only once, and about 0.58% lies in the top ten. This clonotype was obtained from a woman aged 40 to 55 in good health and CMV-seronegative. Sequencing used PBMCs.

The CDR3 DNA reads as TGCGCCAGCAGCTTGGATCCGGAGTCCTTCTATGGCTACACCTTC. Protein sequence: CASSLDPESFYGYTF. This chain joins TRBV5-1 and TRBJ1-2; D gene ambiguous. CDR1 and CDR2 (germline): SGHRS, YFSETQ. This CDR3 is 15 amino acids long. Trimming cost V 0 bases and J 4 bases, with 13 bases left between them.